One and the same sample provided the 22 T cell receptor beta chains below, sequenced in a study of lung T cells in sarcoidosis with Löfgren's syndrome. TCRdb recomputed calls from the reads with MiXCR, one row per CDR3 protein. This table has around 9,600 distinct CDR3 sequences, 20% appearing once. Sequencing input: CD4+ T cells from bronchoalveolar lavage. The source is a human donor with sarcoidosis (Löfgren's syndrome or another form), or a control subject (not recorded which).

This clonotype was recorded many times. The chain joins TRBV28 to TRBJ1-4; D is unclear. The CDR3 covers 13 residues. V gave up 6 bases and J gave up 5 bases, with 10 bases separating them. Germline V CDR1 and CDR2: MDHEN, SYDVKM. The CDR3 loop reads CASSLPPNEKLFF. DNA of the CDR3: TGTGCCAGCAGCCTCCCCCCAAATGAAAAACTGTTTTTT.

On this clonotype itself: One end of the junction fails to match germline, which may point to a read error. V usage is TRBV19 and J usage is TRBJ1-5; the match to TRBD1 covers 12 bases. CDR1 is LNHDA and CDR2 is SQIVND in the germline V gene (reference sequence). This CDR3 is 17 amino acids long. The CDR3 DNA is TGTGTCAGTAGTTTCCTCGGGGGACAGGGGGCTGGGCAGCCCCAGCATTTT. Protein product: CVSSFLGGQGAGQPQHF.

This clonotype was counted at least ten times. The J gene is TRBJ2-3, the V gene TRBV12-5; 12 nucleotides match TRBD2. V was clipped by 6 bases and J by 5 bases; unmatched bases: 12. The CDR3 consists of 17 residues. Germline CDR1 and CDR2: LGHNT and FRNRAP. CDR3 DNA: TGTGCTAGTGGCACAACGGGACTAGCGGGTTATGGAGATACGCAGTATTTT. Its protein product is CASGTTGLAGYGDTQYF. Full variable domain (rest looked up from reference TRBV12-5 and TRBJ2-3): DARVTQTPRHKVTEMGQEVTMRCQPILGHNTVFWYRQTMMQGLELLAYFRNRAPLDDSGMPKDRFSAEMPDATLATLKIQPSEPRDSAVYFCASGTTGLAGYGDTQYFGPGTRLTVL.

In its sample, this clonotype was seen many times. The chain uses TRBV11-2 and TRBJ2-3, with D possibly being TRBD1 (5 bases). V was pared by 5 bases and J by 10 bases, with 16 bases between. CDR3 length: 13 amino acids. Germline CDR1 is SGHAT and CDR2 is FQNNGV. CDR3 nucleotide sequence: TGTGCCAGCAGCCCCGCCCCTAGGGGTGCGCAGTATTTT. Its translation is CASSPAPRGAQYF.

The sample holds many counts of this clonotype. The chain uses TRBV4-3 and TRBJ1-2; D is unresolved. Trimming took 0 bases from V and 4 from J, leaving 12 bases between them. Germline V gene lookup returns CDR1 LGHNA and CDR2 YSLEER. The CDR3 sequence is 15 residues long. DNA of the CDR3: TGCGCCAGCAGCCAAGATTTGGGGTTTGGCTATGGCTACACCTTC. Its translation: CASSQDLGFGYGYTF.

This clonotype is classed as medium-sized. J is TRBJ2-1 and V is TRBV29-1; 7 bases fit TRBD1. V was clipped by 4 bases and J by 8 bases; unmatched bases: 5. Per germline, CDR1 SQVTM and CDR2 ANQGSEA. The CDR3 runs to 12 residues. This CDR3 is CSVGQGVHEQFF. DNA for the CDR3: TGCAGCGTTGGACAGGGTGTTCATGAGCAGTTCTTC.

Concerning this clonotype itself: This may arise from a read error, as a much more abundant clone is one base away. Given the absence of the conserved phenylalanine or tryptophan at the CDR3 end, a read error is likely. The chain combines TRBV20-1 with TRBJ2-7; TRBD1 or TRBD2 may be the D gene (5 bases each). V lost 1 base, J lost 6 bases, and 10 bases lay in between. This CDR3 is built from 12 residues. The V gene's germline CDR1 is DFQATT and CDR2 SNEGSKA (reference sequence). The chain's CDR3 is CSARVWDAEQYL. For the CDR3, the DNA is TGCAGTGCTAGAGTTTGGGACGCCGAGCAGTACCTC.

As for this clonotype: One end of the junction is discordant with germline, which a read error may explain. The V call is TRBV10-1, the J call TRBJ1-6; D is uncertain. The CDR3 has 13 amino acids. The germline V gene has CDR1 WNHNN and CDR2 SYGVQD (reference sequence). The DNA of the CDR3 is TGTGCCACCGGAGAGGGCAAAGAATCATCCCTCCACTTT. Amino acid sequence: CATGEGKESSLHF.

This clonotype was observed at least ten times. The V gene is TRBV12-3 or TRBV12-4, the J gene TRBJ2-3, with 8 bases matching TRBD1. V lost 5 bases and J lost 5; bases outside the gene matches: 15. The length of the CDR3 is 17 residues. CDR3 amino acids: CASSPPSIGQGRDTQYF. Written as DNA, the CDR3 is TGTGCCAGCAGTCCGCCGTCCATTGGACAGGGTAGAGATACGCAGTATTTT.

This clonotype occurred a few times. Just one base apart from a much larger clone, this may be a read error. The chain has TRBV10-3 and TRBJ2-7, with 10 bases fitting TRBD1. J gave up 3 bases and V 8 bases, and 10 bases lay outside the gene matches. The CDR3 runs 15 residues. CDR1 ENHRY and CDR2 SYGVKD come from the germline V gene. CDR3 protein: CAIGSGQGHNYEQYF. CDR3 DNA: TGTGCCATCGGTTCGGGACAGGGGCACAACTACGAGCAGTACTTC.

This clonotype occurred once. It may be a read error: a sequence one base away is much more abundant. In nucleotides, the CDR3 is TGTGCCAGCAGCCACTCGGGAAAGGGGTTGGGTGAGCAGTTCTTC. Protein sequence: CASSHSGKGLGEQFF. This rearrangement joins TRBV5-4 to TRBJ2-1, with D perhaps matching TRBD1 or TRBD2 (5 bases each). The CDR3 has 15 amino acids. Germline V gene sequence: CDR1 SGHNT, CDR2 YYREEE (reference sequence). Trimming pared 4 bases from V and 9 bases from J, leaving 20 bases between.

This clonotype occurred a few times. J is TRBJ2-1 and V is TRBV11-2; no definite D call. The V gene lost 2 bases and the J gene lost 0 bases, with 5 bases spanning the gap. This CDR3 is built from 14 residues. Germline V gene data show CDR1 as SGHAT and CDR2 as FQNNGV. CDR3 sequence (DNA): TGTGCCAGCAGCTTAATGGGCTCCTACAATGAGCAGTTCTTC. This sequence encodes CASSLMGSYNEQFF.

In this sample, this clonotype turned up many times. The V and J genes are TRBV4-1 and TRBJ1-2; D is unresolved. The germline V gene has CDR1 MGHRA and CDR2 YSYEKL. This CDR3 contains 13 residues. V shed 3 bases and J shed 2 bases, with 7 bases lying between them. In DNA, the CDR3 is TGCGCCAGCAGCCACGGGAGAAACTATGGCTACACCTTC. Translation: CASSHGRNYGYTF.

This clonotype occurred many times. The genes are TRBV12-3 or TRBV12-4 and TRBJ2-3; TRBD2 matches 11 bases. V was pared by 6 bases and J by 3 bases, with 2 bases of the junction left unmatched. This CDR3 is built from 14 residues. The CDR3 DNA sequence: TGTGCCAGCAGCCTAGCGGGGGGAACAGATACGCAGTATTTT. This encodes CASSLAGGTDTQYF.

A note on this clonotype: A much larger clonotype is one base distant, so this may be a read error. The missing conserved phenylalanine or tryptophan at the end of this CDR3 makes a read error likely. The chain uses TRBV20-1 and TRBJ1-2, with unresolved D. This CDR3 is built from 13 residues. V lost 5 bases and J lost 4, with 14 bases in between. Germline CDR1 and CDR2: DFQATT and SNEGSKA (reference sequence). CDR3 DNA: TGCAGTGCTCGCGCGTCTGAACTCTATGGCTACACCTCC. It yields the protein CSARASELYGYTS.

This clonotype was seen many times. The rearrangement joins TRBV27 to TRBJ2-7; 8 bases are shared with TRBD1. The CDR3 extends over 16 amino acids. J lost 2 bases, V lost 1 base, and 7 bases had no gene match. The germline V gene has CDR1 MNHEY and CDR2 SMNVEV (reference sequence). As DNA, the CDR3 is TGTGCCAGCAGTTTATTTTCCGGACAGGGCCCCTACGAGCAGTACTTC. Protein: CASSLFSGQGPYEQYF.

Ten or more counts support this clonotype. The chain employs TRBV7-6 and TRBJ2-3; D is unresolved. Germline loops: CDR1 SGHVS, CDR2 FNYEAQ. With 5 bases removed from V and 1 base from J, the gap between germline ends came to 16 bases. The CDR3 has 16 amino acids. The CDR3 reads CASSPSDWDGTDTQYF. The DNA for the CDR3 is TGTGCCAGCAGCCCAAGCGATTGGGATGGCACAGATACGCAGTATTTT. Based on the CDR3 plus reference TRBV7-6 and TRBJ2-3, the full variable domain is GAGVSQSPRYKVTKRGQDVALRCDPISGHVSLYWYRQALGQGPEFLTYFNYEAQQDKSGLPNDRFSAERPEGSISTLTIQRTEQRDSAMYRCASSPSDWDGTDTQYFGPGTRLTVL.

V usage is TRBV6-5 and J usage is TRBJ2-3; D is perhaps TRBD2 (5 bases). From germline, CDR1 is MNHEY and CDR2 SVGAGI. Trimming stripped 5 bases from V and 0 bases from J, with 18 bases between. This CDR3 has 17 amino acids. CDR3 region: CASSEWAGGSSTDTQYF. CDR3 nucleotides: TGTGCCAGCAGTGAATGGGCCGGCGGGTCTAGCACAGATACGCAGTATTTT.

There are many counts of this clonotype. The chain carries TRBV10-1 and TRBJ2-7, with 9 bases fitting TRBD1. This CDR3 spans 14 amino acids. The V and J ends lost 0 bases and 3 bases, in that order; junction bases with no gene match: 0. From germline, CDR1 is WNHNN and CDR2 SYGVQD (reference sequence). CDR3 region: CASSESGQGYEQYF. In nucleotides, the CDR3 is TGCGCCAGCAGTGAGTCGGGACAGGGCTACGAGCAGTACTTC.

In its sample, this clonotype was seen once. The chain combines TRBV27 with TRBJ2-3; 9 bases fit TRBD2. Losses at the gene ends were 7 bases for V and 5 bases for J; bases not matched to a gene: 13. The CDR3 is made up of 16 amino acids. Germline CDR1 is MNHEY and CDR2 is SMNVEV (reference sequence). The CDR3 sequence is CASKIVAGGGEDTQYF. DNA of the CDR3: TGTGCCAGCAAAATCGTGGCGGGAGGGGGGGAAGATACGCAGTATTTT.

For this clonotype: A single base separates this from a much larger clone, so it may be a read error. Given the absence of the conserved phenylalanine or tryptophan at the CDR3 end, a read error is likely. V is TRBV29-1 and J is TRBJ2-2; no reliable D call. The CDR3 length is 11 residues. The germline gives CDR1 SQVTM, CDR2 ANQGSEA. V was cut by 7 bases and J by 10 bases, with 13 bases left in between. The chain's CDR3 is CSARTVEELFY. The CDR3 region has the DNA TGCAGCGCCAGAACGGTGGAGGAGCTGTTTTAT.

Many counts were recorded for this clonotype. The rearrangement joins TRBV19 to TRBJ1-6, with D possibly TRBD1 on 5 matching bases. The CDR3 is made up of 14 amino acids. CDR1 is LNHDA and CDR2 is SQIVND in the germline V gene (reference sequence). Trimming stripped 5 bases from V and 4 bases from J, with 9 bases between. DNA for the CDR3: TGTGCCAGTAGTGCAACAGGTTATAATTCACCCCTCCACTTT. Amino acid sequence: CASSATGYNSPLHF.